This T cell receptor (beta chain) emerged from a study of T cells after yellow fever vaccination. Making TCR cDNA involved 5'RACE template switching, which added UMIs and a universal primer site. TCRdb reprocessed the 5' RACE reads with MiXCR, giving one entry per CDR3 protein. This sample has 300,000 to 400,000 distinct CDR3 sequences, with around 10% found just once. There are a few counts of this clonotype. The CDR3 loop spans 12 amino acids. Trimming left V 4 bases short and J 5 bases short, with 11 bases between. Germline assignment: CDR1 DFQATT and CDR2 SNEGSKA (reference sequence). The receptor comes from a man aged 18-30 years who received the YFV17D yellow fever vaccine. The sequenced sample was CD4+ T cells sorted from PBMCs, obtained 45 days after the yellow fever booster vaccination. V usage is TRBV20-1 and J usage is TRBJ1-1; perhaps TRBD1 as D (5 bases). CDR3 sequence (DNA): TGCAGTGCTACCCGGGGGGAGACTGAAGCTTTCTTT. Protein product: CSATRGETEAFF.